Each of the 15 T cell receptor beta chains below was sequenced from the same sample in a study of regulatory T cells in long-lasting Graves disease (dated by TCRdb to 2020 to 2023). The library was built by means of multiplex PCR. The data were produced on an Illumina HiSeq 4000. TCR beta libraries were built with iRepertoire HTBI primers and Arm-PCR amplification of CDR3 regions. The public reads were reprocessed in TCRdb via fastp at Q25 and MiXCR, keeping in-frame beta chains. Records with the same CDR3 protein are collapsed into one entry carrying the most frequent genes and DNA. In all, the sample holds around 400,000 distinct CDR3 sequences, and 20% to 30% of those were seen once. The biggest ten clones account for roughly 26% of the sample. Sample time point, as interpreted from the label and publication: persistent/refractory GD, antithyroid drugs over 5 years with positive TRAb. For both TCR sequencing and RNA sequencing, RNA was extracted from PBMCs using TRIzol.

The source material was peripheral blood mononuclear cells (PBMCs), sampled when the disease was refractory, from a patient treated with antithyroid drugs. These receptors were taken from a female donor with Graves disease.

This clonotype was counted between two and nine times. The chain carries TRBV6-1 and TRBJ1-6; the match to TRBD1 covers 8 bases. The length of the CDR3 is 20 residues. V dropped 2 bases and J dropped 4; count of bases not matched to a gene: 16. Germline values: CDR1 MNHNS, CDR2 SASEGT. The CDR3 region has the DNA TGTGCCAGCAGTGAACCTCGCGGGACAGGAGCAAAGATTTATAATTCACCCCTCCACTTT. Translation gives CASSEPRGTGAKIYNSPLHF.

This clonotype has at least ten counts. The chain combines TRBV12-3 or TRBV12-4 with TRBJ2-6; D is uncertain. V gave up 5 bases and J gave up 4 bases, with 18 bases separating them. The CDR3 contains 17 residues. This CDR3 is CASSPNRQFAGANVLTF. The CDR3 coding sequence is TGTGCCAGCAGTCCCAACCGTCAGTTTGCCGGGGCCAACGTCCTGACTTTC.

This chain links TRBV7-9 with TRBJ2-2, with a possible D match to TRBD2 (5 bases). The V and J ends lost 2 bases and 1 base respectively, with 11 bases between them. The CDR3 spans 16 residues. The germline CDR1 and CDR2 sequences are SEHNR and FQNEAQ (reference sequence). The CDR3 protein is CASSLMGSGNTGELFF. Here the CDR3 DNA reads TGTGCCAGCAGCTTAATGGGGAGCGGGAACACCGGGGAGCTGTTTTTT.

The table lists this clonotype with a few counts. The chain employs TRBV2 and TRBJ2-7; D perhaps matches TRBD1 (6 bases). Deletions cut 6 bases from V and 6 bases from J, with 15 bases between. Germline V gene lookup returns CDR1 SNHLY and CDR2 FYNNEI. The CDR3 sequence is 13 residues long. The chain's CDR3 is CASRDQGPGEQYF. CDR3 nucleotides: TGTGCCAGCAGGGACCAGGGGCCTGGCGAGCAGTACTTC.

This clonotype was seen only a few times. The V gene is TRBV19, the J gene TRBJ1-5; 8 bases are a match to TRBD1. The CDR3 runs 15 residues. Looked up from germline, CDR1 is LNHDA and CDR2 is SQIVND (reference sequence). After removal of 5 bases from V and 6 bases from J, the junction contained 9 bases not matched to a gene. CDR3 sequence (DNA): TGTGCCAGTAGTGCTTACAGGGGGTCAGGTCAGCCCCAGCATTTT. Translating it yields CASSAYRGSGQPQHF.

The V call is TRBV4-1, the J call TRBJ1-4, with D tentatively TRBD1 (6 bases). Germline loops: CDR1 MGHRA, CDR2 YSYEKL. V lost 2 bases and J lost 0, with 10 bases in between. The CDR3 has 16 amino acids. This CDR3 is CASSQLGAATNEKLFF. The CDR3 region has the DNA TGCGCCAGCAGCCAATTGGGGGCTGCAACTAATGAAAAACTGTTTTTT.

This clonotype is a singleton in its sample. This sequence joins TRBV7-3 and TRBJ2-2, with D hard to call. The length of the CDR3 is 16 residues. The V end lost 3 bases, the J end lost 0 bases, and 11 bases lay between the germline ends. Looked up from germline, CDR1 is SGHTA and CDR2 is FQGTGA. The CDR3 is CASSFVPVSNTGELFF. The CDR3 DNA sequence: TGTGCCAGCAGCTTTGTTCCGGTATCGAACACCGGGGAGCTGTTTTTT.

This clonotype was observed many times. V is TRBV6-2 or TRBV6-3 and J is TRBJ2-6; D call uncertain. Germline assignment: CDR1 MNHEY and CDR2 SVGEGT. Trimming took off 3 bases at V and 3 bases at J, with 3 bases between the two ends. This CDR3 has 13 amino acids. The CDR3, as DNA: TGTGCCAGCAGTTATTTTGGGGCCAACGTCCTGACTTTC. Translation gives CASSYFGANVLTF.

In this sample, this clonotype turned up a few times. A read error may explain this, as a much larger clone is one base away. The DNA of the CDR3 is TGTGCCAGCAGTTTGGGGGACAGGAGGGGTCAGCCCCAGCATTTT. It translates to CASSLGDRRGQPQHF. This rearrangement joins TRBV12-3 or TRBV12-4 to TRBJ1-5; 8 bases agree with TRBD1. Trimming took 3 bases from V and 6 from J; bases not matched to a gene: 7. The CDR3 is made up of 15 amino acids.

The chain has TRBV5-1 and TRBJ2-1, with a tentative D call TRBD1 (5 bases). V dropped 4 bases and J dropped 8 bases, with 13 bases sitting between them. Germline assignment: CDR1 SGHRS and CDR2 YFSETQ. This CDR3 is built from 13 residues. Here the CDR3 reads CASSTTVSDEQFF. CDR3 sequence (DNA): TGCGCCAGCAGCACGACAGTCAGCGATGAGCAGTTCTTC.

This CDR3 reads CASSLDSVPYEQYF. The CDR3 DNA reads as TGTGCCAGCAGTCTCGATTCGGTACCCTACGAGCAGTACTTC. The J gene is TRBJ2-7, the V gene TRBV12-3 or TRBV12-4; D gene ambiguous. The CDR3 consists of 14 residues. V was shortened by 5 bases and J by 2 bases, with 13 bases between the two germline ends.

This chain connects TRBV27 to TRBJ2-5; D remains unclear. CDR3 length: 14 amino acids. V was shortened by 0 bases and J by 3 bases, with 8 bases between the two germline ends. The germline V gene encodes CDR1 MNHEY and CDR2 SMNVEV (reference sequence). CDR3 amino acids: CASSLSFGKETQYF. The CDR3 coding sequence is TGTGCCAGCAGTTTATCCTTCGGAAAAGAGACCCAGTACTTC.

The CDR3 is CASSSTDSYNEQFF. The CDR3 region has the DNA TGTGCCAGCAGCTCCACGGACTCCTACAATGAGCAGTTCTTC. The gene calls are TRBV13 and TRBJ2-1; no firm D call. V was shortened by 4 bases and J by 0 bases, with 7 bases between the two germline ends. The V gene's germline CDR1 is PRHDT and CDR2 FYEKMQ (reference sequence). CDR3 length: 14 amino acids.

This clonotype was counted ten times or more. CDR3 DNA: TGTGCCAGCAGCCGGACAGGGGGCGTGGAGACCCAGTACTTC. It yields the protein CASSRTGGVETQYF. The V gene is TRBV7-2, the J gene TRBJ2-5; 11 bases match TRBD1. CDR1 is SGHTA and CDR2 is FQGNSA in the germline V gene. V trimming: 5 bases; J trimming: 5 bases; junction bases outside the gene matches: 4. The CDR3 is 14 amino acids.

This clonotype was detected many times. An end of the junction differs from the germline gene, which may be a read error. V usage is TRBV5-1 and J usage is TRBJ2-7; 9 bases match TRBD1. CDR3 size: 15 residues. Germline values: CDR1 SGHRS, CDR2 YFSETQ. The CDR3 DNA follows: TGTGCCAGCAGCACGGGACAGGGCGGACCCTACGAGCAGTACTTC. It codes for CASSTGQGGPYEQYF.